This T cell receptor (beta chain) was recovered during a study of cytomegalovirus exposure and HLA in healthy donors. General study results and limits: In a later analysis, first-cohort TCR clusters were found to tend to co-occur in the roughly 120 validation repertoires. Rare TCR sequences predominated, though certain public TCRs were found in many donors. The study recorded around 160 TCR beta chains that were cytomegalovirus-associated. The classifier was said to identify cytomegalovirus status with high specificity and sensitivity.

As regards this clone: What it binds is not known.

Measured with immunoSEQ multiplex PCR; TCRdb has only the in-frame clones, and not every one. The data show more than 95,000 clones, about 87% seen once. The CDR3 has 12 residues. Germline loops: CDR1 MNHNY, CDR2 SVGAGI (reference sequence). Trimming shortened V by 9 bases and J by 0 bases, and 9 bases separated the two germline ends. The sequence was obtained from a man between 18 and 29 years old in good health and CMV-seronegative. This chain links TRBV6-6 with TRBJ2-7; perhaps TRBD1 as D (6 bases). The sample was PBMCs. CDR3 residues: CASRTDSYEQYF. In DNA, the CDR3 is TGTGCCAGTCGGACAGACTCCTACGAGCAGTACTTC.